Sequencing of this T cell receptor beta chain was carried out in a study of blood T cell repertoires in COVID-19 (dated by TCRdb to 2018 to 2021). Regarding the complete study: Collaborator samples came from the United States, Italy and Spain and covered acute and convalescent phases of COVID-19. HLA class I and class II types, where available, came from metadata supplied by the sample provider rather than from assay-based typing. The dataset comprised deeply sampled blood TCRbeta repertoires from subjects exposed to, actively infected with, or recovered from COVID-19. The material from the prospective study consisted of cDNA or gDNA derived from T cells, B-cell-depleted T cells, or PBMCs. The repertoires were released in a freely available public database intended as a resource for research on the immune response to SARS-CoV-2. The sample metadata nearly always contained a de-identified subject ID, COVID-19 status, age in years and sex. Samples were obtained from the ongoing ImmuneRACE study (first 160 participants) and from roughly 1,300 subjects provided by 6 global collaborators.

One collaborating source in Seattle enrolled patients while the patients were actively infected and followed the patients over time throughout the course of disease. Collaborating institutions collected whole blood in K2EDTA tubes following their own protocols. For TCRbeta analysis, collaborator samples were shipped as frozen whole blood, as isolated PBMCs, or as DNA extracted from either sample type. TCRbeta CDR3 regions were amplified from genomic DNA by means of the immunoSEQ Assay, a bias-controlled multiplex PCR. In the source study's methods: The number of nucleated cells in each sample was estimated by amplification of reference gene primers within the assay. Sequence reads were collapsed and filtered to measure the absolute abundance of every unique TCRbeta CDR3 rearrangement. For each sample, productive Simpson clonality was calculated as the square root of Simpson's diversity index over productive rearrangements. This is the immuneACCESS table as TCRdb keeps it, with only in-frame sequences that have V and J called. A part of the clones is gone; compared with another copy, unresolved V genes explain less than half, and the rest is unexplained. V, J and clone size are taken as reported in that table, and D and trimming were inferred from the DNA itself. This sample lists about 130,000 clones; approximately 74% were detected once. The ten largest clones take up 5.5% to 7.5% of the sample.

This clone was counted a few times. What antigen it recognizes has not been identified. No qualities accompany the bases; no much larger clone lies one base away. Overall study results and their limits: The amount of clinical and demographic metadata varied by source and participant and was provided uncurated.

CDR1 and CDR2 (SNHLY, FYNNEI) derive from the germline V gene. The cysteine opens and the phenylalanine closes a CDR3 of 14 amino acids. The entry retains the CDR3 DNA only, 42 bases that are in frame from base 1. Trimming takes 8 bases off V and 3 bases off J; junction bases not matched to a gene: 5. This receptor was identified in a man older than 75 with COVID-19, enrolled during active disease. The chain uses TRBV2 and TRBJ1-2; 11 bases in between match TRBD1. Material for sequencing was peripheral blood. The CDR3 has the sequence CASSWDRGDYGYTF. The sequenced DNA is TGTGCCAGCTCTTGGGACAGGGGGGACTATGGCTACACCTTC. Joined to the reference TRBV2 and TRBJ1-2 proteins, this CDR3 gives the full variable domain: EPEVTQTPSHQVTQMGQEVILRCVPISNHLYFYWYRQILGQKVEFLVSFYNNEISEKSEIFDDQFSVERPDGSNFTLKIRSTKLEDSAMYFCASSWDRGDYGYTFGSGTRLTVV.